Presented here are 22 T cell receptor beta chains from one specimen sequenced in a study of cytotoxic CD8 clonotypes in ibrutinib-treated CLL. The protocol was immunoSEQ multiplex PCR, while the TCRdb copy is restricted to in-frame clones and leaves out a portion. Of around 310,000 clones in the sample, 70% to 80% were seen once. This specimen consisted of PBMCs, obtained before ibrutinib treatment. Receptors were obtained from a human donor with chronic lymphocytic leukemia.

The chain has TRBV5-1 and TRBJ1-1; the match to TRBD1 covers 8 bases. The trim removed 3 bases at V and 8 bases at J, leaving 6 bases unmatched. This CDR3 has 13 amino acids. Germline CDR1 SGHRS, CDR2 YFSETQ. The CDR3 sequence is CASSWGTGGEAFF. For the CDR3, the DNA is TGCGCCAGCAGCTGGGGGACAGGCGGGGAAGCTTTCTTT.

As concerns this clone: One junction end does not reproduce the germline sequence, and a read error may be involved. V is TRBV28 and J is TRBJ2-7; possible D gene TRBD1, 6 bases. This CDR3 comprises 12 residues. Germline V lookup: CDR1 MDHEN, CDR2 SYDVKM. The CDR3 reads CASSSPWAGVVF. The CDR3 DNA reads as TGTGCCAGCAGTTCCCCTTGGGCAGGGGTGGTCTTC.

The chain couples TRBV7-9 to TRBJ2-7; D possibly corresponds to TRBD1 (6 bases). CDR3 size: 12 residues. CDR1 and CDR2 (germline): SEHNR, FQNEAQ (reference sequence). V was trimmed by 4 bases and J by 9 bases, leaving 13 bases between them. The CDR3 region is CASSYRLGAQYF. CDR3 nucleotide sequence: TGTGCCAGCAGCTATCGGCTGGGGGCGCAGTACTTC.

Only a few counts were recorded for this clone. The V and J genes are TRBV10-2 and TRBJ1-3; D possibly corresponds to TRBD1 (6 bases). The CDR3 sequence is 17 residues long. Trimming removed 6 bases from V and 4 bases from J, with 22 bases in between. The germline CDR1 and CDR2 sequences are WSHSY and SAAADI. The CDR3: CASRSGGGASIGNTIYF. CDR3 nucleotide sequence: TGCGCCAGCAGATCAGGTGGGGGGGCTTCTATCGGAAACACCATATATTTT.

The CDR3: CASSLIDFQETQYF. The CDR3 nucleotides read TGTGCCAGCAGCTTGATTGATTTCCAAGAGACCCAGTACTTC. The rearrangement uses TRBV5-6 and TRBJ2-5; no definite D call. The CDR3 runs to 14 residues. V was clipped by 1 base and J by 1 base, with 8 bases between them. Germline CDR1 is SGHDT and CDR2 is YYEEEE.

The sample holds a few counts of this clone. This sequence joins TRBV10-3 and TRBJ2-7, with D perhaps being TRBD1 or TRBD2 (5 bases each). V shed 3 bases and J shed 5 bases, with 23 bases lying between them. CDR3 length: 17 residues. The germline V gene encodes CDR1 ENHRY and CDR2 SYGVKD. DNA of the CDR3: TGTGCCATCAGTGATTTAGGGACGGCACCAAGGACCCACGAGCAGTACTTC. Amino acid sequence: CAISDLGTAPRTHEQYF.

J is TRBJ2-1 and V is TRBV19, with TRBD1 identical over 10 bases. Trimming took 4 bases from V and 5 from J; bases not matched to a gene: 5. Germline V lookup: CDR1 LNHDA, CDR2 SQIVND (reference sequence). The CDR3 loop spans 15 amino acids. The CDR3 DNA reads TGTGCCAGTAGTACTCGACAGGGGGCTAACAATGAGCAGTTCTTC. Its translation: CASSTRQGANNEQFF.

V and J are TRBV30 and TRBJ2-4; D is undetermined. Germline loops: CDR1 GTSNPN, CDR2 SVGIG (reference sequence). The V and J ends lost 4 bases and 4 bases respectively, with 20 bases between them. The CDR3 contains 16 residues. This chain's CDR3 is CAWTAAVIAAKNIQYF. The CDR3 coding sequence is TGTGCCTGGACCGCCGCGGTTATCGCGGCTAAAAACATTCAGTACTTC.

CDR3 sequence reads: CASSDIGRGFYNEQFF. The CDR3 DNA follows: TGTGCCAGCAGTGATATCGGGAGAGGCTTTTACAATGAGCAGTTCTTC. The chain employs TRBV25-1 and TRBJ2-1; weak D call: TRBD2 (6 bases). The CDR3 has 16 residues. Germline values: CDR1 MGHDK, CDR2 SYGVNS. V lost 3 bases and J 4 bases, leaving 16 bases between the germline ends. Combining the CDR3 with reference TRBV25-1 and TRBJ2-1 gives the whole variable domain EADIYQTPRYLVIGTGKKITLECSQTMGHDKMYWYQQDPGMELHLIHYSYGVNSTEKGDLSSESTVSRIRTEHFPLTLESARPSHTSQYLCASSDIGRGFYNEQFFGPGTRLTVL.

This clone showed up just a few times. V usage is TRBV4-1 and J usage is TRBJ1-1, with D unresolved. Per the germline V gene, CDR1 is MGHRA and CDR2 is YSYEKL. The V end lost 2 bases, the J end lost 3 bases, and 16 bases lay between the germline ends. The CDR3 covers 16 residues. The CDR3 DNA reads TGCGCCAGCAGCCAAAGGGCTCCCGGGTTTGACACTGAAGCTTTCTTT. It codes for CASSQRAPGFDTEAFF.

The chain combines TRBV25-1 with TRBJ2-7; D gene uncertain. This CDR3 is 13 amino acids long. The V and J ends lost 8 bases and 2 bases respectively, with 13 bases between them. CDR1 is MGHDK, CDR2 SYGVNS, per germline. The CDR3 region is CASGYSGTYEQYF. The CDR3 coding sequence is TGTGCCAGCGGTTATTCAGGAACCTACGAGCAGTACTTC.

The chain is built from TRBV5-1 and TRBJ2-6; 9 nucleotides line up with TRBD1. The germline CDR1 and CDR2 sequences are SGHRS and YFSETQ. This CDR3 contains 18 residues. Germline trimming cut 3 bases from V and 0 bases from J; bases unmatched to any gene: 7. The CDR3 nucleotides are TGCGCCAGCAGCTCCCGGACAGGGGCGTACTCTGGGGCCAACGTCCTGACTTTC. This translates into CASSSRTGAYSGANVLTF.

A word on this clone: Different DNA sequences within this sample yield the same CDR3. This chain's CDR3 is CASSQVGGSSYNEQFF. The CDR3 region has the DNA TGTGCCAGCAGCCAAGTTGGGGGAAGCTCCTACAATGAGCAGTTCTTC. The chain employs TRBV14 and TRBJ2-1; tentatively, D is TRBD1 or TRBD2 (5 bases each). This CDR3 comprises 16 residues. V lost 1 base and J 0 bases, leaving 10 bases between the germline ends. Germline loops: CDR1 SGHDN, CDR2 FVKESK.

The chain links TRBV6-5 to TRBJ2-3, with D hard to call. This CDR3 is built from 12 residues. Trimming took off 0 bases at V and 6 bases at J, with 4 bases between the two ends. Germline V CDR1 and CDR2: MNHEY, SVGAGI. The CDR3 here is CASSYSGDTQYF. The CDR3 DNA is TGTGCCAGCAGTTACTCGGGTGATACGCAGTATTTT.

In its sample, this clone was seen a few times. This chain uses TRBV19 with TRBJ2-1, with TRBD2 identical over 12 bases. V shed 5 bases, J shed 7 bases, and the junction held 3 bases outside the gene matches. The CDR3 is 14 amino acids. Looked up from germline, CDR1 is LNHDA and CDR2 is SQIVND (reference sequence). CDR3 DNA: TGTGCCAGTAGTCTAGCGGGAGGGTGGAATGAGCAGTTCTTC. Encoded protein: CASSLAGGWNEQFF.

The genes are TRBV6-1 and TRBJ2-1; no reliable D call. Germline CDR1 MNHNS, CDR2 SASEGT. The CDR3 length is 14 residues. V shed 6 bases and J shed 6 bases, with 15 bases lying between them. The CDR3 bases are TGTGCCAGCAGGCCTACTGGCGTTATCAATGAGCAGTTCTTC. As protein: CASRPTGVINEQFF.

The rearrangement joins TRBV4-3 to TRBJ2-7; D is undetermined. Trimming cost V 4 bases and J 3 bases, with 10 bases left between them. Germline CDR1 is LGHNA and CDR2 is YSLEER. The CDR3 extends over 13 amino acids. In DNA form, the CDR3 reads TGCGCCAGCAGCCGCACGGAAGTCTACGAGCAGTACTTC. Protein: CASSRTEVYEQYF.

This clone was detected only once. The V call is TRBV4-1, the J call TRBJ2-1, with D possibly being TRBD2 (5 bases). From germline, CDR1 is MGHRA and CDR2 YSYEKL. V was cut by 4 bases and J by 5 bases, with 21 bases left in between. The CDR3 has 17 amino acids. CDR3 bases: TGCGCCAGCAGCCGACGGGATTTCTACGATCCAGACAATGAGCAGTTCTTC. Protein product: CASSRRDFYDPDNEQFF.

The rearrangement links TRBV2 to TRBJ1-1; D not certain. V was shortened by 3 bases and J by 6 bases, with 11 bases between the two germline ends. CDR1 and CDR2 from the germline V gene are SNHLY and FYNNEI. The CDR3 length is 13 residues. The CDR3 sequence: CASSDRVLAEAFF. CDR3 sequence (DNA): TGTGCCAGCAGTGATCGAGTATTGGCTGAAGCTTTCTTT.

This clone was seen once. The chain has TRBV6-5 and TRBJ2-3; TRBD2 might be the D (6 bases). This CDR3 comprises 14 residues. CDR1 MNHEY and CDR2 SVGAGI come from the germline V gene. V shed 4 bases and J shed 2 bases, with 10 bases lying between them. The CDR3, as DNA: TGTGCCAGCAGTTTGAGCGGGTTCACAGATACGCAGTATTTT. As protein: CASSLSGFTDTQYF.

This sequence joins TRBV10-3 and TRBJ2-7, with 8 nucleotides matching TRBD1. Germline-derived CDR1 and CDR2 are ENHRY and SYGVKD. This CDR3 is 14 amino acids long. The trim removed 9 bases at V and 1 base at J, leaving 8 bases unmatched. In nucleotides, the CDR3 is TGTGCCATACCGGGACAGGAACTTTCCTACGAGCAGTACTTC. Its protein is CAIPGQELSYEQYF.

The rearrangement uses TRBV10-2 and TRBJ2-7; D is undetermined. V dropped 7 bases and J dropped 2 bases, with 15 bases sitting between them. CDR1 and CDR2 from the germline V gene are WSHSY and SAAADI. The CDR3 spans 14 residues. CDR3 nucleotides: TGCGCCAGCATGGCCCCTAGTCCCCCCTACGAGCAGTACTTC. It is translated as CASMAPSPPYEQYF.